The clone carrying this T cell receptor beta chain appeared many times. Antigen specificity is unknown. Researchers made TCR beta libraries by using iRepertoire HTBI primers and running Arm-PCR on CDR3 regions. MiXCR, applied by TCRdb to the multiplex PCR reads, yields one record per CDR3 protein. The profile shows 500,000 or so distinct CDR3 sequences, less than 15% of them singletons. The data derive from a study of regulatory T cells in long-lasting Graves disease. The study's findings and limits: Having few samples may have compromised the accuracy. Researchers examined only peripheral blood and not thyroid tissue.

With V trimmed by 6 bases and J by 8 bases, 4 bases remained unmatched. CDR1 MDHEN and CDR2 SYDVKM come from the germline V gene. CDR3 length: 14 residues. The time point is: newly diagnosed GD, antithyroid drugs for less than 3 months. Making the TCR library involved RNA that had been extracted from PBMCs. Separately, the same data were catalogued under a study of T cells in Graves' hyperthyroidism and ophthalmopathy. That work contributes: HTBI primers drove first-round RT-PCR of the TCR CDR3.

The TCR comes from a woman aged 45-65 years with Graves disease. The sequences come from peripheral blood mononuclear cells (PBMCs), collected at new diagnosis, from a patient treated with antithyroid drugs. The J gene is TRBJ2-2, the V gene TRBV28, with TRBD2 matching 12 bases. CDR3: CASRFGLAGGELFF. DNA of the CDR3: TGTGCCAGCAGGTTCGGACTAGCGGGAGGGGAGCTGTTTTTT. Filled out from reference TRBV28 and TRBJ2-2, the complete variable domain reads DVKVTQSSRYLVKRTGEKVFLECVQDMDHENMFWYRQDPGLGLRLIYFSYDVKMKEKGDIPEGYSVSREKKERFSLILESASTNQTSMYLCASRFGLAGGELFFGEGSRLTVL.